This T cell receptor beta chain appears in the sequencing data of a study of blood T cell repertoires in COVID-19. Study-level information: The United States, Italy and Spain provided the acute and convalescent COVID-19 samples. T cells, B-cell-depleted T cells, or PBMCs supplied cDNA or gDNA.

From germline, CDR1 is MNHEY and CDR2 SMNVEV (reference sequence). V was clipped by 0 bases and J by 8 bases, with 7 bases between them. The CDR3 extends over 12 amino acids. Per the study methods: Reference gene primer amplification gave nucleated cell count estimates. The data were produced by immunoSEQ multiplex PCR, yet TCRdb's version contains in-frame clones alone and is incomplete. V, J and clone size were drawn from that table, and D and trimming were deduced from the DNA. The data hold about 180,000 clones, with roughly 88% observed a single time. This clonotype originated in a woman aged 60-75 years with acute or convalescent COVID-19. The sequenced material came from peripheral blood. V gene TRBV27 combines with J gene TRBJ1-2, with D unclear. The CDR3 DNA reads TGTGCCAGCAGTTTATCGGAGACCGGCTACACCTTC. Amino acids: CASSLSETGYTF.